The T cell receptor (beta chain) under discussion was sequenced for a study of shared clonotypes between healthy human individuals. Study results and limitations: Larger estimated richness was generally recorded for naive subsets relative to memory subsets. For naive CD4 cells, roughly 5% of clonotypes were shared across a handful of donors.

Trimming left V 2 bases short and J 4 bases short, with 9 bases between. The CDR3 runs 13 residues. From germline, CDR1 is GTSNPN and CDR2 SVGIG (reference sequence). A word on this clone: Its antigen is not identified.

The table came from immunoSEQ multiplex PCR; TCRdb's copy has only in-frame clones and leaves some out. The table has hundreds of thousands of clones, over 65% seen once. The rearrangement links TRBV30 to TRBJ1-5; D not certain. The receptor was derived from a woman aged 25 to 39 in good health. The sequenced sample consisted of memory CD4+ T cells sorted from blood. The subset here: CD45RA-negative fraction. The CDR3 reads CAWSRALNQPQHF. CDR3 nucleotides: TGTGCCTGGAGTCGGGCACTGAATCAGCCCCAGCATTTT. Looking up the rest from reference TRBV30 and TRBJ1-5 gives the full variable domain: SQTIHQWPATLVQPVGSPLSLECTVEGTSNPNLYWYRQAAGRGLQLLFYSVGIGQISSEVPQNLSASRPQDRQFILSSKKLLLSDSGFYLCAWSRALNQPQHFGDGTRLSIL.